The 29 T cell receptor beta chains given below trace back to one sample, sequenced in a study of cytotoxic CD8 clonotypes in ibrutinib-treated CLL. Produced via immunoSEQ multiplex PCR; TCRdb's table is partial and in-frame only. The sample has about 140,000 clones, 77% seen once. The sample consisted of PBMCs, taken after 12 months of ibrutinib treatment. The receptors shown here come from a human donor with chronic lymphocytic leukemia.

CDR3 nucleotide sequence: TGTGCCAGCAGTTCCCGGCTCAATGGCTACACCTTC. Encoded protein: CASSSRLNGYTF. J is TRBJ1-2 and V is TRBV28; D gene ambiguous. The CDR3 sequence is 12 residues long. With 4 bases removed from V and 6 bases from J, the gap between germline ends came to 9 bases. Per the germline V gene, CDR1 is MDHEN and CDR2 is SYDVKM.

In nucleotides, the CDR3 is TGTGCCAGCAGTTTATCGGCCCAGGGGCATGTGGGCGAGCAGTACTTC. Residues: CASSLSAQGHVGEQYF. V is TRBV27 and J is TRBJ2-7, with D perhaps matching TRBD1 (6 bases). V lost 0 bases, J lost 6 bases, and 18 bases lay in between. CDR3 size: 16 residues. CDR1 is MNHEY and CDR2 is SMNVEV in the germline V gene (reference sequence).

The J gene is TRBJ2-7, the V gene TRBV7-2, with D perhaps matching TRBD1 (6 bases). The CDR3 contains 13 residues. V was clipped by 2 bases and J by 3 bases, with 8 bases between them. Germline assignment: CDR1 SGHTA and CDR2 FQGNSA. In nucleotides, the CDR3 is TGTGCCAGCAGCTTACAGGGGTTCTACGAGCAGTACTTC. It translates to CASSLQGFYEQYF.

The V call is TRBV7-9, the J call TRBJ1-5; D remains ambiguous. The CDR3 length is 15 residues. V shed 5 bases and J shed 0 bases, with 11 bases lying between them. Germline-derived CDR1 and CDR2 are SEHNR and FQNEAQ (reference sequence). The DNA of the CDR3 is TGTGCCAGCAGCCCAGGAGATACTAGCAATCAGCCCCAGCATTTT. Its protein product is CASSPGDTSNQPQHF. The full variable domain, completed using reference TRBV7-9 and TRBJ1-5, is DTGVSQNPRHKITKRGQNVTFRCDPISEHNRLYWYRQTLGQGPEFLTYFQNEAQLEKSRLLSDRFSAERPKGSFSTLEIQRTEQGDSAMYLCASSPGDTSNQPQHFGDGTRLSIL.

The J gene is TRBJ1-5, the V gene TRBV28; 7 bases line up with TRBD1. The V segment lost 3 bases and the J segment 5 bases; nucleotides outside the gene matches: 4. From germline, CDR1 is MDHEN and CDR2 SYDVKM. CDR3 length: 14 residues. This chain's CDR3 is CASSFGTDYQPQHF. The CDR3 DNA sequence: TGTGCCAGCAGTTTCGGGACAGATTATCAGCCCCAGCATTTT. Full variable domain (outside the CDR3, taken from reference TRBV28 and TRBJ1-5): DVKVTQSSRYLVKRTGEKVFLECVQDMDHENMFWYRQDPGLGLRLIYFSYDVKMKEKGDIPEGYSVSREKKERFSLILESASTNQTSMYLCASSFGTDYQPQHFGDGTRLSIL.

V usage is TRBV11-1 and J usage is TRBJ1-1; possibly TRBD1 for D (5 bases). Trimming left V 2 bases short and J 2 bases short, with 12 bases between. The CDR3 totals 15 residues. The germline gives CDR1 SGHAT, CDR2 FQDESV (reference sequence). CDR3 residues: CASSLQGRRNTEAFF. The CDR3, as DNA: TGTGCCAGCAGCTTACAGGGCCGGCGTAACACTGAAGCTTTCTTT.

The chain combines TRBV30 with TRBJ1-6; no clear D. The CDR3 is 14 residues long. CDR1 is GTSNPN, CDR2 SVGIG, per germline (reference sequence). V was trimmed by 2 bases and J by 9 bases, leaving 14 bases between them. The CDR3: CAWSLMHPTSPLHF. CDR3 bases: TGTGCCTGGAGTTTGATGCACCCAACTTCACCCCTCCACTTT.

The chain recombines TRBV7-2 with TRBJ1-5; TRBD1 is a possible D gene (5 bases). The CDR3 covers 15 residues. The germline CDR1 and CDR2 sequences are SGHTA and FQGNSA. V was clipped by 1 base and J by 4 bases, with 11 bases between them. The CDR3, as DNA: TGTGCCAGCAGCTTAGACAGCGGGGCGAATCAGCCCCAGCATTTT. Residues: CASSLDSGANQPQHF.

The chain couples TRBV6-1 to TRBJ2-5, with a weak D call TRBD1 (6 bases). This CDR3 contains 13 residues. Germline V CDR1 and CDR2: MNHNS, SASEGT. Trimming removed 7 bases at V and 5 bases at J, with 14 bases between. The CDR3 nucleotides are TGTGCCAGCATTTGGACAGCCGCGGAGACCCAGTACTTC. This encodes CASIWTAAETQYF.

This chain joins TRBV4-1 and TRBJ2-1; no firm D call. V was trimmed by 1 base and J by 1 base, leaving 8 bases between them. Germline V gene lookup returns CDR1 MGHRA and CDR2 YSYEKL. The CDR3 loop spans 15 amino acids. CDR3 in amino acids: CASSQVLGSYNEQFF. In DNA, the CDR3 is TGCGCCAGCAGCCAAGTGCTTGGATCCTACAATGAGCAGTTCTTC.

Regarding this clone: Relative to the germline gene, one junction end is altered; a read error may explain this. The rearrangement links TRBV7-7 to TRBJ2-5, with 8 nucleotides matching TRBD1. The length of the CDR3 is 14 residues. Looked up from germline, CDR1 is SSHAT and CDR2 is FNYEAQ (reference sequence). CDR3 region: CASSAGTGGETQYF. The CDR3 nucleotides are TGTGCTAGCAGCGCCGGGACAGGAGGAGAGACCCAGTACTTC.

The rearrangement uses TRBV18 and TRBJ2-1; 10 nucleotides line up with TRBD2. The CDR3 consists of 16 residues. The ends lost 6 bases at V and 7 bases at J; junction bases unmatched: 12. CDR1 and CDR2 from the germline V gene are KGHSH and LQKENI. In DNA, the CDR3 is TGTGCCAGCTCTCCGGGAGCTAGCGGGGGAACAAATGAGCAGTTCTTC. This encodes CASSPGASGGTNEQFF.

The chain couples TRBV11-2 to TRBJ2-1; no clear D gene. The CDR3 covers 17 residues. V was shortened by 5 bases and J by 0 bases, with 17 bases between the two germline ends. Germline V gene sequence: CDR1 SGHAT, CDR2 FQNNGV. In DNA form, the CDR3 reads TGTGCCAGCAGCACCCGGCTCAGTCTGAGCTCCTACAATGAGCAGTTCTTC. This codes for CASSTRLSLSSYNEQFF.

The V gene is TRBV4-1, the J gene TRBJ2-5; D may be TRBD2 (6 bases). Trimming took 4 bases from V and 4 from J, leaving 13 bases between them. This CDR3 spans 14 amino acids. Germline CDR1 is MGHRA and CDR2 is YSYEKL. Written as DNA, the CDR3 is TGCGCCAGCAGCCCCCATAATAGCGGAGAGACCCAGTACTTC. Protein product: CASSPHNSGETQYF.

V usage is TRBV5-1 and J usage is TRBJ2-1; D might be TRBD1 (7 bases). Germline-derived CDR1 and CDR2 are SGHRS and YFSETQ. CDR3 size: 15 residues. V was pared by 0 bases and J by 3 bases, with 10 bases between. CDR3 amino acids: CASSLEQGGYNEQFF. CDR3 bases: TGCGCCAGCAGCTTGGAGCAGGGGGGCTACAATGAGCAGTTCTTC.

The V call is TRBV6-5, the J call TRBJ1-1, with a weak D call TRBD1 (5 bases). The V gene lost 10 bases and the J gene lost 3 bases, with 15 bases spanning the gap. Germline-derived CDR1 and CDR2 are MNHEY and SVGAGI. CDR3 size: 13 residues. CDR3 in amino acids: CATGSGADTEAFF. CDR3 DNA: TGTGCCACCGGGTCCGGGGCTGACACTGAAGCTTTCTTT.

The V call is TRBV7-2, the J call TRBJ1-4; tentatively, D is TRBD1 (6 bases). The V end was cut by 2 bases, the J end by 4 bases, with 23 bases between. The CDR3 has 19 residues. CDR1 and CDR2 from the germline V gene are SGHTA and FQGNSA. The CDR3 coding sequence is TGTGCCAGCAGCTTAAGTTTTATCGGGGGGCGGGGCAGTAATGAAAAACTGTTTTTT. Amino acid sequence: CASSLSFIGGRGSNEKLFF.

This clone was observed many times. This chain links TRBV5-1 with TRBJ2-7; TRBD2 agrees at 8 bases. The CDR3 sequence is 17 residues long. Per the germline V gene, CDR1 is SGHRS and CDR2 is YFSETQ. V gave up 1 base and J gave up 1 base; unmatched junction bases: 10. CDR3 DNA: TGCGCCAGCAGCTTGTTCTTAACGGGGGGGCCGTCCTACGAGCAGTACTTC. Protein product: CASSLFLTGGPSYEQYF.

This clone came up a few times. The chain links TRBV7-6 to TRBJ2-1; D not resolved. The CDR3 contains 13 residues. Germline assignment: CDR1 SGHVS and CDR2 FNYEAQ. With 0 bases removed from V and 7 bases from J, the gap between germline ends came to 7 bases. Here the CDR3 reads CASSLAHQNEQFF. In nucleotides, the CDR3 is TGTGCCAGCAGCTTAGCCCACCAGAATGAGCAGTTCTTC.

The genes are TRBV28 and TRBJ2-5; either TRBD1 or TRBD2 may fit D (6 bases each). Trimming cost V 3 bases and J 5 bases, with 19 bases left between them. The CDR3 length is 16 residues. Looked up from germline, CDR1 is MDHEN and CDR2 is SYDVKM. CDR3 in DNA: TGTGCCAGCAGTTTCCGCCGTGGCAGGGGAGGCGAGACCCAGTACTTC. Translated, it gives CASSFRRGRGGETQYF. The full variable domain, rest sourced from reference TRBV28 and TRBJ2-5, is DVKVTQSSRYLVKRTGEKVFLECVQDMDHENMFWYRQDPGLGLRLIYFSYDVKMKEKGDIPEGYSVSREKKERFSLILESASTNQTSMYLCASSFRRGRGGETQYFGPGTRLLVL.

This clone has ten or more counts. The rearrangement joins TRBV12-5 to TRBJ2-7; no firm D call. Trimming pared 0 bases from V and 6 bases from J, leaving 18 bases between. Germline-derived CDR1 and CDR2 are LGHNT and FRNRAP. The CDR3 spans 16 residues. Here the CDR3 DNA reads TGTGCTAGTGGTTTGGTGGGTGGCGTGACTTTGGGCGAGCAGTACTTC. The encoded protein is CASGLVGGVTLGEQYF.

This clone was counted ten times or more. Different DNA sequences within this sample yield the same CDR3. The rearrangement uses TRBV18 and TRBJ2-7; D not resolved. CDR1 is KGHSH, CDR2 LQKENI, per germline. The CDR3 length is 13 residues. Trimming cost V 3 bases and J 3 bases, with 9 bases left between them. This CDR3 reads CASSPPDGYEQYF. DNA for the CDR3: TGTGCCAGCTCACCTCCCGACGGCTACGAGCAGTACTTC.

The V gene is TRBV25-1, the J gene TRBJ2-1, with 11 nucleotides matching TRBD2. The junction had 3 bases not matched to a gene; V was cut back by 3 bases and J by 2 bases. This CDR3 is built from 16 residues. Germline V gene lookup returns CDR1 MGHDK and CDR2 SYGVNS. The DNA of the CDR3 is TGTGCCAGCAGTGATGTAGCGGGAGGGCCCTACAATGAGCAGTTCTTC. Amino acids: CASSDVAGGPYNEQFF.

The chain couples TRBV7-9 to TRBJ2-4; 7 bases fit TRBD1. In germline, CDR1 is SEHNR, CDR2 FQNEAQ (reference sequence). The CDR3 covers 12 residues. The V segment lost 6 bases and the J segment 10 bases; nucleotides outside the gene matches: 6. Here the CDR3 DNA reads TGTGCCAGCAGGGCCGGGACAGATATTCAGTACTTC. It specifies CASRAGTDIQYF. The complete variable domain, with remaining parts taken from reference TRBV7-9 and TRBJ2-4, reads DTGVSQNPRHKITKRGQNVTFRCDPISEHNRLYWYRQTLGQGPEFLTYFQNEAQLEKSRLLSDRFSAERPKGSFSTLEIQRTEQGDSAMYLCASRAGTDIQYFGAGTRLSVL.

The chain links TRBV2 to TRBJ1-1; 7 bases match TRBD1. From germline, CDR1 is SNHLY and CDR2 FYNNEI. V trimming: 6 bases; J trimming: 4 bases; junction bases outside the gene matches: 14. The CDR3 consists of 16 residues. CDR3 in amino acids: CASSRGQAGVGTEAFF. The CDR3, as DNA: TGTGCCAGCAGCCGAGGACAGGCAGGGGTGGGCACTGAAGCTTTCTTT.

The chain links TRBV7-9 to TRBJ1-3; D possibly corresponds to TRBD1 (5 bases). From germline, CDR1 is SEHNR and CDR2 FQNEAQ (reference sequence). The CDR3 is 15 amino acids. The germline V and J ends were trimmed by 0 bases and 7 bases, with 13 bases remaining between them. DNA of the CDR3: TGTGCCAGCAGCTTAGCGGCGGGGACTCGGAACACCATATATTTT. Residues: CASSLAAGTRNTIYF. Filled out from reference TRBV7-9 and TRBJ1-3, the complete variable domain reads DTGVSQNPRHKITKRGQNVTFRCDPISEHNRLYWYRQTLGQGPEFLTYFQNEAQLEKSRLLSDRFSAERPKGSFSTLEIQRTEQGDSAMYLCASSLAAGTRNTIYFGEGSWLTVV.

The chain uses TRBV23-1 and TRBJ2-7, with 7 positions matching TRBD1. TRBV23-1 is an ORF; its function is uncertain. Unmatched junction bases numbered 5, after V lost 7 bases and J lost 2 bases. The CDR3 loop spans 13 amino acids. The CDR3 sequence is CASIDRDTYEQYF. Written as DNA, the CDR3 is TGCGCCAGCATTGACAGGGATACCTACGAGCAGTACTTC.

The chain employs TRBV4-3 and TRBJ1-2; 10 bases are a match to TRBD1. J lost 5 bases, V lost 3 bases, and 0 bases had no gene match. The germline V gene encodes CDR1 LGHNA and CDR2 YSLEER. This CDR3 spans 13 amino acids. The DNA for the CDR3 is TGCGCCAGCAGCCAGGACAGGGGGTATGGCTACACCTTC. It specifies CASSQDRGYGYTF.

The CDR3 is CASSRDRFYEQYF. The CDR3 DNA is TGTGCCAGCAGTAGGGATCGGTTCTACGAGCAGTACTTC. This chain uses TRBV28 with TRBJ2-7; no clear D gene. Germline CDR1 is MDHEN and CDR2 is SYDVKM. The CDR3 has 13 residues. V gave up 5 bases and J gave up 3 bases, with 11 bases separating them.